This TCR beta chain was sequenced in a study of blood T cell repertoires in COVID-19. Only in-frame clones appear in the TCRdb table, and some are missing; sequencing was by immunoSEQ multiplex PCR. The sample holds roughly 120,000 clones, around 90% seen once. This CDR3 is built from 15 residues. Germline assignment: CDR1 MNHEY and CDR2 SVGAGI. The V and J ends lost 6 bases and 0 bases, in that order; junction bases with no gene match: 6. The receptor was isolated from a man over 45 with active COVID-19. Material for sequencing was peripheral blood. This chain joins TRBV6-5 and TRBJ2-7; 9 nucleotides align to TRBD2. The CDR3: CASSPSGGTSYEQYF. The CDR3 coding sequence is TGTGCCAGCAGCCCCAGCGGGGGGACCTCCTACGAGCAGTACTTC.